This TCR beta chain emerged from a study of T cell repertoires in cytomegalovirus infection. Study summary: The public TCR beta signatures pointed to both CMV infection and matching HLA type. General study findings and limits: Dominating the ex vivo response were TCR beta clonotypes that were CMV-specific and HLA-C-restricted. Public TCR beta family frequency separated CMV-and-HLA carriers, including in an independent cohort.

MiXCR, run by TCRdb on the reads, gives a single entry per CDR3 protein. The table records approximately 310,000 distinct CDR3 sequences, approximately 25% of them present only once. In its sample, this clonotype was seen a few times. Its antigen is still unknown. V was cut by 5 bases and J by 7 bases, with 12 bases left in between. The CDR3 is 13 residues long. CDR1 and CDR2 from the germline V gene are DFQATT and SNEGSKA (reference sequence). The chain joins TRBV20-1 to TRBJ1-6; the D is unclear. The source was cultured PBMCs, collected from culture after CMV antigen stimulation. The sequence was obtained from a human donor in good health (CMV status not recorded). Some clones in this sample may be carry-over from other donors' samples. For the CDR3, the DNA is TGCAGTGCTGTCGTCTCGAACAATTCACCCCTCCACTTT. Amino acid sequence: CSAVVSNNSPLHF.